This T cell receptor beta chain comes out of a study of cytomegalovirus exposure and HLA in healthy donors. Study context: According to later analysis, the same platform produced the 120 or so validation and several hundred first-cohort repertoires.

The table came from immunoSEQ multiplex PCR; TCRdb's copy has only in-frame clones and leaves some out. The sample gives roughly 140,000 clones, about 89% of which show up once; around 3.4% is in the top ten. V lost 5 bases, J lost 4 bases, and 4 bases stayed unmatched. The CDR3 has 14 amino acids. Germline loops: CDR1 SGHNT, CDR2 YENEEA. This receptor was taken from a woman aged 18-29 years in good health and CMV-seropositive. Sequenced material: PBMCs. The chain couples TRBV11-3 to TRBJ2-5; 10 positions match TRBD2. The CDR3 is CASSRGLAIETQYF. The CDR3 coding sequence is TGTGCCAGCAGCCGGGGACTAGCGATAGAGACCCAGTACTTC.